These 23 T cell receptor beta chains were all obtained from the same sample, sequenced in a study of identical twins. A single record per CDR3 protein comes from TCRdb applying MiXCR to the 5' RACE reads. The repertoire consists of about 240,000 distinct CDR3 sequences, with about 11% occurring once and the leading ten covering 9% to 10%. Material: memory T cells sorted from blood. The receptor set was obtained from a man aged 50-60 years in good health.

The rearrangement links TRBV28 to TRBJ2-3; D remains ambiguous. There are 15 residues in the CDR3. V was pared by 5 bases and J by 2 bases, with 14 bases between. Germline CDR1 MDHEN, CDR2 SYDVKM. CDR3 DNA: TGTGCCAGCAGTACGCCCTCGGACCTCACAGATACGCAGTATTTT. As protein: CASSTPSDLTDTQYF.

In its sample, this clonotype was seen many times. This chain links TRBV7-2 with TRBJ2-1, with TRBD2 matching 10 bases. Germline V gene sequence: CDR1 SGHTA, CDR2 FQGNSA. The CDR3 covers 16 residues. The trim removed 3 bases at V and 8 bases at J, leaving 10 bases unmatched. The CDR3 DNA reads TGTGCCAGCAGCTTTTATCTAGCGGGAGTGGGCTATGAGCAGTTCTTC. It translates to CASSFYLAGVGYEQFF. The whole variable domain, filled in from reference TRBV7-2 and TRBJ2-1, reads GAGVSQSPSNKVTEKGKDVELRCDPISGHTALYWYRQSLGQGLEFLIYFQGNSAPDKSGLPSDRFSAERTGGSVSTLTIQRTQQEDSAVYLCASSFYLAGVGYEQFFGPGTRLTVL.

In its sample, this clonotype was seen a few times. V and J are TRBV29-1 and TRBJ1-2; D gene ambiguous. CDR1 and CDR2 from the germline V gene are SQVTM and ANQGSEA. V lost 3 bases and J 1 base, leaving 9 bases between the germline ends. CDR3 length: 13 residues. The CDR3 spells CSVDRPINYGYTF. The CDR3 DNA follows: TGCAGCGTTGATCGACCAATTAACTATGGCTACACCTTC.

This clonotype was seen more than once but under ten times. The chain recombines TRBV13 with TRBJ2-4, with D possibly being TRBD2 (5 bases). V gave up 5 bases and J gave up 2 bases, with 37 bases separating them. The CDR3 has 23 amino acids. Germline V gives CDR1 PRHDT, CDR2 FYEKMQ (reference sequence). The CDR3 sequence: CASSATDVGLFLRSLGTKNIQYF. The DNA of the CDR3 is TGTGCCAGCAGCGCTACCGACGTGGGTTTATTCTTACGCTCACTCGGGACCAAAAACATTCAGTACTTC.

This clonotype appeared many times. This chain connects TRBV29-1 to TRBJ2-7, with a weak D call TRBD1 (6 bases). V was pared by 8 bases and J by 3 bases, with 14 bases between. This CDR3 comprises 12 residues. CDR1 and CDR2 (germline): SQVTM, ANQGSEA. CDR3 protein: CSPLAGDYEQYF. DNA of the CDR3: TGCAGCCCTTTGGCAGGGGACTACGAGCAGTACTTC.

This clonotype occurred many times. V is TRBV6-1 and J is TRBJ2-1, with TRBD1 matching over 11 bases. Losses at the gene ends were 4 bases for V and 8 bases for J; bases not matched to a gene: 4. CDR3 length: 14 amino acids. Germline loops: CDR1 MNHNS, CDR2 SASEGT. The CDR3 here is CASSVDRGPDEQFF. The CDR3 bases are TGTGCCAGCAGTGTGGACAGGGGGCCTGATGAGCAGTTCTTC.

This clonotype was seen many times. The chain joins TRBV29-1 to TRBJ1-1, with a tentative D call TRBD1 (5 bases). Germline lookup yields CDR1 SQVTM and CDR2 ANQGSEA. Trimming cost V 6 bases and J 6 bases, with 20 bases left between them. This CDR3 region has 14 residues. This CDR3 is CSVLIQAAMAEAFF. Here the CDR3 DNA reads TGCAGCGTCCTAATACAGGCCGCGATGGCTGAAGCTTTCTTT.

This sequence joins TRBV18 and TRBJ2-7; the D is unclear. This CDR3 spans 15 amino acids. Germline CDR1 reads KGHSH; CDR2 reads LQKENI. V was cut by 2 bases and J by 5 bases, with 16 bases left in between. For the CDR3, the DNA is TGTGCCAGCTCACCAGTGACAAACGTTTGGAACGAGCAGTACTTC. Its translation is CASSPVTNVWNEQYF.

This clonotype turned up a few times. The rearrangement uses TRBV15 and TRBJ2-7; 7 positions agree with TRBD1. With V trimmed by 4 bases and J by 2 bases, 2 bases remained unmatched. This CDR3 spans 13 amino acids. From germline, CDR1 is LNHNV and CDR2 YYDKDF (reference sequence). The CDR3 region has the DNA TGTGCCACCAGCAACAGGGGAACCTACGAGCAGTACTTC. Protein product: CATSNRGTYEQYF.

This clonotype came up many times. J is TRBJ2-2 and V is TRBV9; a possible D gene is TRBD1 (6 bases). Germline loops: CDR1 SGDLS, CDR2 YYNGEE. CDR3 length equals 15 residues. V lost 0 bases, J lost 1 base, and 7 bases lay in between. CDR3 in DNA: TGTGCCAGCAGCGTAGGGACAGAGAACACCGGGGAGCTGTTTTTT. It translates to CASSVGTENTGELFF.

The sample holds many counts of this clonotype. The chain recombines TRBV29-1 with TRBJ2-1; a possible D gene is TRBD2 (6 bases). Trimming cost V 4 bases and J 4 bases, with 17 bases left between them. CDR1 is SQVTM, CDR2 ANQGSEA, per germline. The CDR3 runs 15 residues. The CDR3 sequence: CSVVLSGRGYNEQFF. The CDR3 bases are TGCAGCGTTGTTCTTTCCGGGAGAGGATACAATGAGCAGTTCTTC.

This clonotype occurred many times. V and J are TRBV15 and TRBJ1-6; TRBD1 might be the D (6 bases). CDR1 LNHNV and CDR2 YYDKDF come from the germline V gene (reference sequence). The CDR3 is made up of 15 amino acids. Trimming took 5 bases from V and 4 from J, leaving 12 bases between them. The CDR3 region has the DNA TGTGCCACCAGCGGGGGGCGGCTTTATAATTCACCCCTCCACTTT. Translated: CATSGGRLYNSPLHF.

At least ten counts were recorded for this clonotype. This chain links TRBV20-1 with TRBJ2-1; TRBD2 matches 14 bases. With 3 bases clipped from V and 3 bases from J, the junction kept 7 bases outside the gene matches. CDR1 and CDR2 (germline): DFQATT, SNEGSKA (reference sequence). The CDR3 loop spans 17 amino acids. CDR3 coding DNA: TGCAGTGCTAGGAAGACTAGCGGGGGGGTTCGCTACAATGAGCAGTTCTTC. Amino acid sequence: CSARKTSGGVRYNEQFF.

This clonotype showed up many times. The chain joins TRBV11-2 to TRBJ2-2; D might be TRBD1 or TRBD2, each matching 5 bases. Germline CDR1 reads SGHAT; CDR2 reads FQNNGV. V dropped 2 bases and J dropped 4 bases, with 17 bases sitting between them. The CDR3 consists of 17 residues. The CDR3 loop is CASSLSLAGRITGELFF. The CDR3 DNA follows: TGTGCCAGCAGCTTATCCCTTGCAGGGAGAATCACCGGGGAGCTGTTTTTT. Combining the CDR3 with reference TRBV11-2 and TRBJ2-2 gives the whole variable domain EAGVAQSPRYKIIEKRQSVAFWCNPISGHATLYWYQQILGQGPKLLIQFQNNGVVDDSQLPKDRFSAERLKGVDSTLKIQPAKLEDSAVYLCASSLSLAGRITGELFFGEGSRLTVL.

This clonotype was recorded many times. The chain carries TRBV6-5 and TRBJ1-1; a weak D match, TRBD1 (5 bases). Germline V lookup: CDR1 MNHEY, CDR2 SVGAGI. This CDR3 contains 15 residues. V lost 0 bases, J lost 6 bases, and 14 bases lay in between. This chain's CDR3 is CASSYSFGGGAEAFF. The CDR3 region has the DNA TGTGCCAGCAGTTACTCTTTCGGGGGAGGGGCTGAAGCTTTCTTT.

In this sample, this clonotype turned up a few times. The DNA of the CDR3 is TGTGCCAGCAGCATAGGGACTAGCGGCCGCATCGTCTACGAGCAGTACTTC. Residues: CASSIGTSGRIVYEQYF. J is TRBJ2-7 and V is TRBV4-2, with 11 bases that match TRBD2. Germline CDR1 and CDR2: LGHNA and YNFKEQ. V shed 5 bases and J 3 bases; nucleotides not matched to a gene: 12. This CDR3 is built from 17 residues.

The J gene is TRBJ2-5, the V gene TRBV20-1; tentative D call: TRBD2 (6 bases). Germline values: CDR1 DFQATT, CDR2 SNEGSKA (reference sequence). The CDR3 spans 14 residues. The V end lost 5 bases, the J end lost 5 bases, and 18 bases lay between the germline ends. The CDR3 loop reads CSASTWGDRETQYF. For the CDR3, the DNA is TGCAGTGCTTCTACTTGGGGGGATAGGGAGACCCAGTACTTC.

This clonotype was counted a few times. This chain uses TRBV13 with TRBJ2-2, with D tentatively TRBD2 (6 bases). V was shortened by 5 bases and J by 6 bases, with 16 bases between the two germline ends. Germline assignment: CDR1 PRHDT and CDR2 FYEKMQ (reference sequence). CDR3 size: 15 residues. CDR3 loop: CASSSHLALAGELFF. The CDR3 nucleotides read TGTGCCAGCAGCAGCCATCTAGCGTTGGCCGGGGAGCTGTTTTTT. Looking up the rest from reference TRBV13 and TRBJ2-2 gives the full variable domain: AAGVIQSPRHLIKEKRETATLKCYPIPRHDTVYWYQQGPGQDPQFLISFYEKMQSDKGSIPDRFSAQQFSDYHSELNMSSLELGDSALYFCASSSHLALAGELFFGEGSRLTVL.

There are many counts of this clonotype. This chain joins TRBV2 and TRBJ2-3; D not resolved. The germline gives CDR1 SNHLY, CDR2 FYNNEI. V was shortened by 3 bases and J by 14 bases, with 21 bases between the two germline ends. This CDR3 is built from 14 residues. CDR3 sequence reads: CASSDELSRFKRYF. CDR3 DNA: TGTGCCAGCAGTGACGAGTTATCCAGGTTCAAGCGGTATTTT. Full variable domain (missing parts from reference TRBV2 and TRBJ2-3): EPEVTQTPSHQVTQMGQEVILRCVPISNHLYFYWYRQILGQKVEFLVSFYNNEISEKSEIFDDQFSVERPDGSNFTLKIRSTKLEDSAMYFCASSDELSRFKRYFGPGTRLTVL.

This clonotype was seen a handful of times. The rearrangement links TRBV7-8 to TRBJ1-6; TRBD1 matches at 7 bases. Unmatched junction bases numbered 12, after V lost 6 bases and J lost 10 bases. This CDR3 has 15 amino acids. Germline V lookup: CDR1 SGHVS, CDR2 FQNEAQ. Written as DNA, the CDR3 is TGTGCCAGCAGAGGGGCCGGGACAGTAGAATCACCCCTCCACTTT. Amino acids: CASRGAGTVESPLHF.

This clonotype turned up a few times. This chain uses TRBV2 with TRBJ2-3; 9 bases line up with TRBD1. CDR1 and CDR2 from the germline V gene are SNHLY and FYNNEI. V dropped 3 bases and J dropped 3; count of bases not matched to a gene: 7. The CDR3 consists of 16 residues. CDR3 sequence reads: CASSEDRGRATDTQYF. The CDR3 DNA reads TGTGCCAGCAGTGAGGACAGGGGCAGAGCTACAGATACGCAGTATTTT.

This clonotype was detected many times. The rearrangement uses TRBV7-2 and TRBJ1-1, with a tentative D call TRBD1 (6 bases). V was cut by 1 base and J by 4 bases, with 19 bases left in between. Germline values: CDR1 SGHTA, CDR2 FQGNSA. The CDR3 is made up of 17 amino acids. DNA of the CDR3: TGTGCCAGCAGCTTAGGGTTTGGGAAGGGGGGGGGCACTGAAGCTTTCTTT. Residues: CASSLGFGKGGGTEAFF.

This clonotype showed up many times. V usage is TRBV7-8 and J usage is TRBJ2-7; D is ambiguous. The length of the CDR3 is 14 residues. V lost 7 bases, J lost 1 base, and 14 bases lay in between. CDR1 and CDR2 from the germline V gene are SGHVS and FQNEAQ. CDR3 nucleotide sequence: TGTGCCAGCACACCTGCTGTCTGGTCCTACGAGCAGTACTTC. Translating gives CASTPAVWSYEQYF.